These T cell receptor beta chains were read from a single sample in a study of CD8+ T cells in alopecia areata. Generated by immunoSEQ multiplex PCR, the TCRdb table keeps only in-frame clones and is missing some. The sample holds 90,000 to 150,000 clones, about 50% seen once. The sample was CD4+ T cells sorted from blood, taken at week 4, from a patient treated with tofacitinib. Receptors originate from a human donor with alopecia areata. Both conserved end residues are part of each CDR3. The D gene is left open where the match is weak. Clone size is not always given. Where it is, it says once, few, many or a class for expanded clones.

clone_size,j_call,v_call,d_call,cdr3_aa,cdr3_nt
NA,TRBJ2-2,TRBV7-9,TRBD2,CASSLGTRKAGELFF,TGTGCCAGCAGCTTGGGGACTAGGAAGGCCGGGGAGCTGTTTTTT
NA,TRBJ1-1,TRBV6-1,NA,CASSEQGWRNTEAFF,TGTGCCAGCAGTGAGCAGGGGTGGAGGAACACTGAAGCTTTCTTT
NA,TRBJ1-2,TRBV4-1,NA,CASSRDRAYGYTF,TGCGCCAGCAGCCGGGACCGAGCCTATGGCTACACCTTC
NA,TRBJ1-3,TRBV29-1,NA,CSVEVSGNTIYF,TGCAGCGTTGAAGTCTCTGGAAACACCATATATTTT
NA,TRBJ1-1,TRBV30,NA,CACNREFVNTEAFF,TGTGCCTGCAACAGGGAGTTCGTGAACACTGAAGCTTTCTTT
NA,TRBJ2-2,TRBV9,NA,CASSRGAGELFF,TGTGCCAGCAGCCGCGGGGCCGGGGAGCTGTTTTTT
NA,TRBJ2-7,TRBV29-1,TRBD1,CSVRNTGAEQYF,TGCAGCGTGCGAAACACAGGGGCGGAGCAGTACTTC
NA,TRBJ1-5,TRBV28,NA,CASSQGNQPQHF,TGTGCCAGCAGCCAGGGGAATCAGCCCCAGCATTTT
few,TRBJ2-1,TRBV7-9,TRBD1,CASSMDRGRSGEQFF,TGTGCCAGCAGCATGGACAGGGGGCGATCGGGTGAGCAGTTCTTC
NA,TRBJ1-5,TRBV29-1,NA,CSVRGLGSNQPQHF,TGCAGCGTTAGGGGGTTAGGGAGCAATCAGCCCCAGCATTTT
once,TRBJ2-1,TRBV15,NA,CATSGGPLGNEQFF,TGTGCCACCAGCGGGGGCCCCTTAGGTAATGAGCAGTTCTTC
once,TRBJ2-1,TRBV5-1,TRBD1,CASVLGAGGIREQFF,TGCGCCAGCGTACTCGGAGCAGGGGGTATTCGAGAGCAGTTCTTC
many,TRBJ2-5,TRBV7-9,TRBD1,CASYKTGYAETQYF,TGTGCCAGCTACAAGACAGGGTATGCGGAGACCCAGTACTTC
NA,TRBJ1-1,TRBV29-1,NA,CSVDPRRQTNTEAFF,TGCAGCGTTGACCCCCGGAGGCAGACGAACACTGAAGCTTTCTTT
few,TRBJ1-5,TRBV19,NA,CASSPAAGRNQPQHF,TGTGCCAGTAGCCCCGCCGCAGGGAGGAATCAGCCCCAGCATTTT
NA,TRBJ2-2,TRBV5-1,NA,CASSKGHVANTGELFF,TGCGCCAGCAGCAAGGGACATGTCGCGAACACCGGGGAGCTGTTTTTT
NA,TRBJ2-1,TRBV4-1,NA,CASSRPGTRKSNEQFF,TGCGCCAGCAGCCGGCCCGGGACCCGGAAGAGCAATGAGCAGTTCTTC
NA,TRBJ2-3,TRBV18,NA,CASSPLDPAADTQYF,TGTGCCAGCTCACCTTTAGACCCTGCTGCAGATACGCAGTATTTT
NA,TRBJ2-7,TRBV29-1,TRBD2,CSVVGGLAGGTYEQYF,TGCAGCGTCGTCGGGGGACTAGCGGGAGGAACCTACGAGCAGTACTTC
NA,TRBJ1-5,TRBV15,NA,CATSRDRYRARVQPQHF,TGTGCCACCAGCAGAGATAGGTACAGGGCGAGGGTACAGCCCCAGCATTTT
once,TRBJ2-5,TRBV29-1,TRBD1,CSVRQGPGTQYF,TGCAGCGTTCGACAGGGGCCCGGGACCCAGTACTTC
few,TRBJ1-2,TRBV5-1,NA,CASSPEAEAGYTF,TGCGCCAGCAGCCCGGAGGCAGAGGCGGGCTACACCTTC
NA,TRBJ2-5,TRBV7-2,TRBD1,CASSFGQGPETQYF,TGTGCCAGCAGCTTCGGACAGGGGCCAGAGACCCAGTACTTC
NA,TRBJ1-2,TRBV23-1,NA,CASSQQGYYGYTF,TGCGCCAGCAGTCAACAGGGCTACTATGGCTACACCTTC
NA,TRBJ2-5,TRBV5-4,NA,CATSRTPETQYF,TGTGCCACCTCCCGGACGCCGGAGACCCAGTACTTC
NA,TRBJ1-1,TRBV29-1,NA,CSVEVTGTEAFF,TGCAGCGTTGAAGTCACAGGGACTGAAGCTTTCTTT
NA,TRBJ1-6,TRBV7-8,NA,CASSLALGVNSPLHF,TGTGCCAGCAGCTTAGCCTTAGGGGTAAATTCACCCCTCCACTTT
few,TRBJ1-5,TRBV19,NA,CASSLQLSNQPQHF,TGTGCCAGTAGTCTACAGCTAAGCAATCAGCCCCAGCATTTT
many,TRBJ1-5,TRBV18,NA,CASSPRDGDQLQHF,TGTGCCAGCTCACCCCGGGACGGGGATCAGCTCCAGCATTTT
once,TRBJ1-5,TRBV7-9,NA,CASSLGGLDQPQHF,TGTGCCAGCAGCTTAGGGGGCTTGGATCAGCCCCAGCATTTT
NA,TRBJ2-6,TRBV27,TRBD1,CASSLTGVGANVLTF,TGTGCCAGCAGTTTAACAGGGGTAGGGGCCAACGTCCTGACTTTC
once,TRBJ1-4,TRBV30,TRBD1,CAWDRQGGEKLFF,TGTGCCTGGGATAGACAGGGTGGTGAAAAACTGTTTTTT
few,TRBJ1-2,TRBV29-1,NA,CSVERTAFYGYTF,TGCAGCGTTGAAAGGACGGCATTCTATGGCTACACCTTC
NA,TRBJ2-3,TRBV25-1,TRBD2,CASLAVGTDTQYF,TGTGCTTCACTAGCGGTGGGCACAGATACGCAGTATTTT
few,TRBJ1-1,TRBV7-9,NA,CASSFGGNTEAFF,TGTGCCAGCAGCTTCGGCGGTAACACTGAAGCTTTCTTT
NA,TRBJ2-3,TRBV4-1,TRBD1,CASSQQPGQGATADTQYF,TGCGCCAGCAGCCAACAACCGGGACAGGGGGCGACGGCAGATACGCAGTATTTT
NA,TRBJ1-2,TRBV14,TRBD1,CASSHTGGATFGYTF,TGTGCCAGCAGCCACACAGGGGGCGCGACGTTTGGCTACACCTTC
few,TRBJ2-5,TRBV6-6,NA,CASSSFSQETQYF,TGTGCCAGCAGTTCTTTCAGCCAAGAGACCCAGTACTTC
NA,TRBJ2-5,TRBV25-1,NA,CASSELGETQYF,TGTGCCAGCAGTGAATTAGGAGAGACCCAGTACTTC
few,TRBJ2-6,TRBV7-9,TRBD1,CASSSRRTGINSGANVLTF,TGTGCCAGCAGCTCAAGAAGGACAGGGATCAACTCTGGGGCCAACGTCCTGACTTTC
NA,TRBJ2-3,TRBV7-9,TRBD2,CASSLGLAGVTDTQYF,TGTGCCAGCAGCCTGGGACTAGCGGGAGTGACAGATACGCAGTATTTT
NA,TRBJ1-4,TRBV5-6,NA,CASSRAAGQNNEKLFF,TGTGCCAGCAGCCGTGCGGCAGGACAGAATAATGAAAAACTGTTTTTT